Presented here are 22 T cell receptor beta chains from one specimen sequenced in a study of T cells in Graves' hyperthyroidism and ophthalmopathy. Amplification yielded TCR beta CDR3 regions, with RNA transcripts as the source. Carried out on the TCR CDR3, a first-round RT-PCR used the HTBI primer set. TCRdb itself ran the multiplex PCR reads through MiXCR, one entry per CDR3 protein. The data show 300,000 or so distinct CDR3 sequences, approximately 17% seen once. The sequenced sample was blood. These receptors came from a young man with Graves' hyperthyroidism.

This clonotype was observed at least ten times. The chain carries TRBV7-3 and TRBJ2-1; D is undetermined. This CDR3 has 18 amino acids. V was cut by 5 bases and J by 7 bases, with 27 bases left in between. Germline values: CDR1 SGHTA, CDR2 FQGTGA. As DNA, the CDR3 is TGTGCCAGCAGCCGTTCTCCTCTCCGGGCCAAAAACGGGAATGAGCAGTTCTTC. It specifies CASSRSPLRAKNGNEQFF. The whole variable domain, remainder taken from reference TRBV7-3 and TRBJ2-1, is GAGVSQTPSNKVTEKGKYVELRCDPISGHTALYWYRQSLGQGPEFLIYFQGTGAADDSGLPNDRFFAVRPEGSVSTLKIQRTERGDSAVYLCASSRSPLRAKNGNEQFFGPGTRLTVL.

This clonotype was counted between two and nine times. This chain joins TRBV5-1 and TRBJ1-1; no clear D gene. Germline CDR1 is SGHRS and CDR2 is YFSETQ. V lost 3 bases, J lost 4 bases, and 16 bases lay in between. CDR3 length equals 15 residues. The DNA of the CDR3 is TGCGCCAGCAGCTCCACACCTACTGGAGGCACTGAAGCTTTCTTT. It codes for CASSSTPTGGTEAFF.

The gene calls are TRBV7-2 and TRBJ1-2; the match to TRBD1 covers 9 bases. The CDR3 is made up of 15 amino acids. Germline CDR1 SGHTA, CDR2 FQGNSA. J was trimmed by 6 bases and V by 5 bases; bases with no gene match: 10. The CDR3 coding sequence is TGTGCCAGCAGCCCCACAGGGGGCGCGGTGAATGGCTACACCTTC. It specifies CASSPTGGAVNGYTF. Based on the CDR3 plus reference TRBV7-2 and TRBJ1-2, the full variable domain is GAGVSQSPSNKVTEKGKDVELRCDPISGHTALYWYRQSLGQGLEFLIYFQGNSAPDKSGLPSDRFSAERTGGSVSTLTIQRTQQEDSAVYLCASSPTGGAVNGYTFGSGTRLTVV.

This clonotype was counted many times. The J gene is TRBJ2-5, the V gene TRBV28, with D possibly being TRBD2 (5 bases). There are 14 residues in the CDR3. Germline V CDR1 and CDR2: MDHEN, SYDVKM. Deletions cut 4 bases from V and 6 bases from J, with 15 bases between. The CDR3 region is CASSYRDPEKTQYF. The CDR3 DNA reads as TGTGCCAGCAGTTATCGGGATCCCGAAAAGACCCAGTACTTC.

This clonotype came up many times. The J gene is TRBJ2-5, the V gene TRBV5-1; 11 nucleotides align to TRBD1. The V segment lost 4 bases and the J segment 4 bases; nucleotides outside the gene matches: 9. Germline V gene sequence: CDR1 SGHRS, CDR2 YFSETQ. This CDR3 has 16 amino acids. In DNA form, the CDR3 reads TGCGCCAGCAGCGTCCAATGGACAGGGGGCGCAGAGACCCAGTACTTC. This codes for CASSVQWTGGAETQYF.

The rearrangement uses TRBV29-1 and TRBJ2-3, with D unresolved. Trimming removed 6 bases at V and 0 bases at J, with 16 bases between. The germline gives CDR1 SQVTM, CDR2 ANQGSEA. This CDR3 contains 15 residues. CDR3: CSVLFPGGSTDTQYF. The CDR3 DNA reads as TGCAGCGTCCTATTCCCCGGTGGAAGCACAGATACGCAGTATTTT.

This clonotype was recorded at least ten times. The gene calls are TRBV30 and TRBJ2-1; TRBD2 aligns across 8 bases. The CDR3 spans 14 residues. Germline values: CDR1 GTSNPN, CDR2 SVGIG (reference sequence). Trimming cost V 1 base and J 8 bases; bases outside gene matches: 7. The CDR3 here is CAWSGIGLAYEQFF. DNA of the CDR3: TGTGCCTGGAGTGGAATTGGACTAGCCTATGAGCAGTTCTTC.

The chain uses TRBV24-1 and TRBJ2-6; 9 bases are a match to TRBD1. Germline-derived CDR1 and CDR2 are KGHDR and SFDVKD. The CDR3 extends over 18 amino acids. The V gene end was trimmed by 7 bases and the J gene end by 0 bases; junction bases not matched to a gene: 9. The CDR3 spells CATRGPGQGPSGANVLTF. The CDR3 nucleotides read TGTGCCACCAGGGGACCGGGACAGGGCCCCTCTGGGGCCAACGTCCTGACTTTC.

This clonotype was counted a few times. This sequence joins TRBV20-1 and TRBJ2-1; 7 bases line up with TRBD2. V was pared by 5 bases and J by 7 bases, with 14 bases of the junction left unmatched. This CDR3 has 15 residues. CDR1 and CDR2 (germline): DFQATT, SNEGSKA (reference sequence). CDR3 region: CSALSGTGGRNEQFF. As DNA, the CDR3 is TGCAGTGCTTTATCCGGGACGGGGGGAAGAAATGAGCAGTTCTTC.

For the CDR3, the DNA is TGTGCCAGCAGCTTAGGGTTCTATCAGCCCCAGCATTTT. As protein: CASSLGFYQPQHF. The rearrangement uses TRBV11-2 and TRBJ1-5; D is undetermined. This CDR3 has 13 amino acids. The germline V gene encodes CDR1 SGHAT and CDR2 FQNNGV. V gave up 1 base and J gave up 5 bases, with 6 bases separating them.

This clonotype was seen at least ten times. V usage is TRBV5-1 and J usage is TRBJ1-1; 8 bases agree with TRBD1. Trimming removed 1 base from V and 3 bases from J; junction bases left unmatched: 5. Germline CDR1 reads SGHRS; CDR2 reads YFSETQ. The CDR3 has 15 residues. The CDR3 sequence: CASSLLTGADTEAFF. In nucleotides, the CDR3 is TGCGCCAGCAGCTTGTTGACAGGGGCTGACACTGAAGCTTTCTTT. The full variable domain, rest sourced from reference TRBV5-1 and TRBJ1-1, is KAGVTQTPRYLIKTRGQQVTLSCSPISGHRSVSWYQQTPGQGLQFLFEYFSETQRNKGNFPGRFSGRQFSNSRSEMNVSTLELGDSALYLCASSLLTGADTEAFFGQGTRLTVV.

This clonotype was counted at least ten times. The chain links TRBV28 to TRBJ1-1; D is unclear. The CDR3 extends over 13 amino acids. V lost 5 bases and J lost 1, with 8 bases in between. Germline V gene data show CDR1 as MDHEN and CDR2 as SYDVKM. The CDR3 coding sequence is TGTGCCAGCAGTCCAAAGGAGAACACTGAAGCTTTCTTT. This translates into CASSPKENTEAFF. Variable domain in full (rest from reference TRBV28 and TRBJ1-1): DVKVTQSSRYLVKRTGEKVFLECVQDMDHENMFWYRQDPGLGLRLIYFSYDVKMKEKGDIPEGYSVSREKKERFSLILESASTNQTSMYLCASSPKENTEAFFGQGTRLTVV.

The sample holds many counts of this clonotype. The chain combines TRBV7-3 with TRBJ2-5; 9 bases agree with TRBD1. Germline lookup yields CDR1 SGHTA and CDR2 FQGTGA. CDR3 length: 15 residues. V lost 5 bases and J lost 4; bases outside the gene matches: 8. CDR3 residues: CASSPGQGVGETQYF. The DNA of the CDR3 is TGTGCCAGCAGCCCGGGACAGGGAGTGGGAGAGACCCAGTACTTC.

The rearrangement uses TRBV4-2 and TRBJ2-3; 8 bases fit TRBD2. V was clipped by 4 bases and J by 0 bases; unmatched bases: 3. This CDR3 spans 15 amino acids. CDR1 is LGHNA, CDR2 YNFKEQ, per germline. This chain's CDR3 is CASSRSGTSTDTQYF. As DNA, the CDR3 is TGTGCCAGCAGCCGTAGCGGGACCAGCACAGATACGCAGTATTTT.

This clonotype has a handful of counts. The chain has TRBV19 and TRBJ2-7; 9 nucleotides line up with TRBD1. The CDR3 spans 14 residues. CDR1 LNHDA and CDR2 SQIVND come from the germline V gene (reference sequence). With V trimmed by 3 bases and J by 2 bases, 2 bases remained unmatched. In DNA form, the CDR3 reads TGTGCCAGTAGTATTGGGACAGGGACCTACGAGCAGTACTTC. This gives the protein CASSIGTGTYEQYF.

This chain links TRBV6-1 with TRBJ2-1, with a possible D match to TRBD2 (6 bases). Per germline, CDR1 MNHNS and CDR2 SASEGT. The V end lost 4 bases, the J end lost 1 base, and 23 bases lay between the germline ends. The CDR3 runs to 19 residues. The CDR3 DNA is TGTGCCAGCAGTGTAGTAGGAATAGCGGAAGCCTCTTCCTACAATGAGCAGTTCTTC. Protein product: CASSVVGIAEASSYNEQFF.

V and J are TRBV2 and TRBJ2-4; D is tentatively TRBD1 or TRBD2 (5 bases each). V was shortened by 4 bases and J by 15 bases, with 19 bases between the two germline ends. CDR1 is SNHLY, CDR2 FYNNEI, per germline. CDR3 length: 13 residues. DNA of the CDR3: TGTGCCAGCAGTGGGGCAGGGACGGAGATTAGGTACTTC. This encodes CASSGAGTEIRYF. Full variable domain (missing parts from reference TRBV2 and TRBJ2-4): EPEVTQTPSHQVTQMGQEVILRCVPISNHLYFYWYRQILGQKVEFLVSFYNNEISEKSEIFDDQFSVERPDGSNFTLKIRSTKLEDSAMYFCASSGAGTEIRYFGAGTRLSVL.

The rearrangement uses TRBV24-1 and TRBJ2-1; D tentatively reads TRBD1 or TRBD2 (5 bases each). Germline loops: CDR1 KGHDR, CDR2 SFDVKD. Trimming left V 2 bases short and J 8 bases short, with 18 bases between. The CDR3 sequence is 16 residues long. The CDR3, as DNA: TGTGCCACCAGTGATTCCGGGACGACGGCTAGGGATGAGCAGTTCTTC. Its translation: CATSDSGTTARDEQFF.

This clonotype came up a few times. The CDR3 DNA follows: TGTGCCAGCAGCTTGGATCCGGGACAGGGGGGTCCGAGAGAGACCCAGTACTTC. Translating gives CASSLDPGQGGPRETQYF. This sequence joins TRBV7-9 and TRBJ2-5; 11 bases agree with TRBD1. The germline V gene encodes CDR1 SEHNR and CDR2 FQNEAQ (reference sequence). The CDR3 loop spans 18 amino acids. Trimming cost V 3 bases and J 4 bases; bases outside gene matches: 13.

The V gene is TRBV20-1, the J gene TRBJ1-2; D is undetermined. CDR3 size: 13 residues. Germline V gene lookup returns CDR1 DFQATT and CDR2 SNEGSKA (reference sequence). V was shortened by 6 bases and J by 4 bases, with 15 bases between the two germline ends. CDR3: CSALVLSGYGYTF. In DNA, the CDR3 is TGCAGTGCCCTGGTCCTCTCCGGCTATGGCTACACCTTC.

Ten or more counts support this clonotype. The chain combines TRBV28 with TRBJ1-6; 7 nucleotides agree with TRBD1. CDR3 length: 13 residues. Losses at the gene ends were 6 bases for V and 7 bases for J; bases not matched to a gene: 3. Germline assignment: CDR1 MDHEN and CDR2 SYDVKM. In DNA, the CDR3 is TGTGCCAGCAGGAACAGGGGAAATTCACCCCTCCACTTT. The encoded protein is CASRNRGNSPLHF.

This clonotype was observed many times. This chain uses TRBV7-9 with TRBJ2-7; D is possibly TRBD2 (6 bases). V lost 3 bases to trimming and J lost 7 bases, with 13 bases between them. Looked up from germline, CDR1 is SEHNR and CDR2 is FQNEAQ (reference sequence). The CDR3 extends over 13 amino acids. CDR3 residues: CASSLGRGREQYF. CDR3 sequence (DNA): TGTGCCAGCAGCTTGGGGCGAGGGAGGGAGCAGTACTTC.